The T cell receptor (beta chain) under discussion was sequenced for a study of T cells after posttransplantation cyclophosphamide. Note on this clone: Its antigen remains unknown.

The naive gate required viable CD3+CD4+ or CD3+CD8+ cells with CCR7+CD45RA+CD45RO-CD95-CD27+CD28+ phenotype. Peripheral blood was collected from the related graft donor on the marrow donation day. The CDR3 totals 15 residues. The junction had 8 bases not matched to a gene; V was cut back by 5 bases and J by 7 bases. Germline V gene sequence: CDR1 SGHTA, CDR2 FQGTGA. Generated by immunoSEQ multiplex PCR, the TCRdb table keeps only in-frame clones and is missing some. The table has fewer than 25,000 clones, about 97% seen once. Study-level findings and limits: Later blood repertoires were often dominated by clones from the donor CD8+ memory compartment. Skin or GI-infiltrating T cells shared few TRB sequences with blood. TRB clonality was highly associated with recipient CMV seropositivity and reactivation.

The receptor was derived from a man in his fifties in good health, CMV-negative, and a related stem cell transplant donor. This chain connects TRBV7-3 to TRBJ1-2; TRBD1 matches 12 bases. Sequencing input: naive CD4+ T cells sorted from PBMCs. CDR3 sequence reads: CASSPQGQGAGGYTF. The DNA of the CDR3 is TGTGCCAGCAGCCCCCAGGGACAGGGGGCCGGTGGCTACACCTTC.